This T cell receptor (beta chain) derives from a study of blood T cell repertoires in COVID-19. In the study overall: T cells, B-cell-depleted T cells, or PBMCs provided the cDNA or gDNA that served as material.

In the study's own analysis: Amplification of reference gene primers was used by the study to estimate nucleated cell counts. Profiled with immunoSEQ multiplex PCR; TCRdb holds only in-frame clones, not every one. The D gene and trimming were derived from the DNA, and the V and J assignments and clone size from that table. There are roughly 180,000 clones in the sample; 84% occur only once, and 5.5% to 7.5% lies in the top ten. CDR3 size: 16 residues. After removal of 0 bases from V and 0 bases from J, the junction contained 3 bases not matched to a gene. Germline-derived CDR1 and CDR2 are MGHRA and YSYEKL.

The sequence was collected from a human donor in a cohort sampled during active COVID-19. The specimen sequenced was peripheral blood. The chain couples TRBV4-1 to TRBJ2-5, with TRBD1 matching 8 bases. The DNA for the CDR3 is TGCGCCAGCAGCCAAGATTACAGGGGGTACCAAGAGACCCAGTACTTC. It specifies CASSQDYRGYQETQYF.